This is a list of T cell receptor beta chains from one sample in a study of Graves' ophthalmopathy and Graves' hyperthyroidism. TCRdb reprocessed the multiplex PCR reads via MiXCR and lists one record per CDR3 protein. The table lists over a million distinct CDR3 sequences, less than 45% of them singletons. Material for sequencing was peripheral blood or thyroid tissue (not recorded which). These receptors originate from an adult man with Graves' hyperthyroidism. CDR3s include the opening cysteine and the closing phenylalanine or tryptophan. The D gene is left open where the match is weak. Rows give clone size only sometimes, using once, few, many, or a class for an expanded clone.

TRBV3-1	TRBJ1-2	-	few	CASSHTWEVNYGYTF	TGTGCCAGCAGCCATACGTGGGAGGTGAACTATGGCTACACCTTC
TRBV20-1	TRBJ1-1	-	many	CSAKQDAGGAFF	TGCAGTGCTAAACAGGACGCCGGAGGAGCTTTCTTT
TRBV29-1	TRBJ2-2	-	-	CSNLDLNTGELFF	TGCAGCAACCTGGACCTTAACACCGGGGAGCTGTTTTTT
TRBV7-2	TRBJ2-7	TRBD2	many	CASSLSLLAGNEQYF	TGTGCCAGCAGCTTAAGTTTACTAGCGGGAAACGAGCAGTACTTC
TRBV20-1	TRBJ2-7	-	many	CSAPLGYEQYF	TGCAGTGCTCCCCTTGGCTACGAGCAGTACTTC
TRBV7-4	TRBJ2-7	-	few	CASSYAGRTEQYF	TGTGCCAGCAGTTACGCGGGAAGGACCGAGCAGTACTTC
TRBV10-3	TRBJ1-5	TRBD1	many	CAISAAGGRNQPQHF	TGTGCCATCAGTGCGGCAGGGGGTCGCAATCAGCCCCAGCATTTT
TRBV12-3/TRBV12-4	TRBJ2-7	TRBD1	many	CASSLGQGYYEQYF	TGCGCCAGCAGCTTGGGACAGGGATACTACGAGCAGTACTTC
TRBV27	TRBJ1-4	-	few	CASREDSNEKLFF	TGTGCCAGCAGGGAGGACAGTAATGAAAAACTGTTTTTT
TRBV9	TRBJ2-7	-	-	CASSESGTTTREQYF	TGTGCCAGCAGCGAATCCGGGACAACCACTCGCGAGCAGTACTTC
TRBV6-1	TRBJ2-7	TRBD1	-	CASSVGQGALEQYF	TGTGCCAGCAGTGTGGGACAGGGGGCATTGGAGCAGTACTTC
TRBV7-2	TRBJ1-5	TRBD1	many	CASSLPGTGFGNQPQHF	TGTGCCAGCAGCTTGCCCGGGACAGGGTTTGGGAATCAGCCCCAGCATTTT
TRBV18	TRBJ1-5	TRBD1	-	CASSPDRVGQPQHF	TGTGCCAGCTCACCCGACAGGGTCGGTCAGCCCCAGCATTTT
TRBV6-1	TRBJ2-2	-	few	CASSEWTGELFF	TGTGCCAGCAGCGAGTGGACCGGGGAGCTGTTTTTT
TRBV29-1	TRBJ2-3	TRBD2	-	CSVRGGLAQADTQYF	TGCAGCGTGAGGGGAGGACTAGCCCAGGCAGATACGCAGTATTTT
TRBV5-1	TRBJ1-1	-	many	CASSLEPTGMSTEAFF	TGCGCCAGCAGCTTGGAACCTACAGGGATGAGCACTGAAGCTTTCTTT
TRBV9	TRBJ1-1	TRBD1	-	CANSVWDRGNEAFF	TGTGCCAACAGCGTATGGGACAGGGGGAATGAAGCTTTCTTT
TRBV7-3	TRBJ1-2	TRBD1	few	CASGDSLLYGYTF	TGTGCCAGCGGGGACAGCTTACTCTATGGCTACACCTTC
TRBV7-2	TRBJ2-6	-	once	CASSLAIGVFNTEAF	TGTGCCAGCAGCTTAGCTATCGGGGTCTTCAACACTGAAGCTTTC
TRBV20-1	TRBJ2-7	-	-	CSARQRYEQYF	TGCAGTGCTAGACAGCGCTACGAGCAGTACTTC
TRBV9	TRBJ2-7	-	many	CASSVGGAASYEQYF	TGTGCCAGCAGCGTAGGGGGTGCAGCCTCCTACGAGCAGTACTTC
TRBV9	TRBJ2-7	-	few	CASSVAPQVDRYEQYF	TGTGCCAGCAGCGTAGCCCCCCAAGTGGACCGCTACGAGCAGTACTTC
TRBV14	TRBJ2-5	-	few	CASSLEPPGKQETQYF	TGTGCCAGCAGCCTCGAGCCCCCAGGGAAACAAGAGACCCAGTACTTC
TRBV4-3	TRBJ2-5	-	many	CASSHSLGRETQYF	TGCGCCAGCAGCCATAGCCTTGGAAGAGAGACCCAGTACTTC
TRBV4-3	TRBJ2-7	TRBD1	-	CASSQDGGTGTYEQYF	TGCGCCAGCAGCCAAGACGGCGGGACAGGCACCTACGAGCAGTACTTC
TRBV24-1	TRBJ1-1	TRBD1	-	CATRQGAGTEAFF	TGTGCCACCCGACAGGGGGCTGGCACTGAAGCTTTCTTT
TRBV10-2	TRBJ1-3	TRBD1	many	CASSTGQGPGNTIYF	TGCGCCAGCAGTACGGGACAGGGTCCTGGAAACACCATATATTTT
TRBV20-1	TRBJ2-5	-	many	CSARTHPGLETQYF	TGCAGTGCTAGAACTCACCCCGGGCTAGAGACCCAGTACTTC
TRBV5-1	TRBJ1-1	-	many	CASSLAAENTEAFF	TGCGCCAGCAGCTTGGCGGCAGAGAACACTGAAGCTTTCTTT
TRBV10-3	TRBJ1-5	-	few	CASAGQPNQPQHF	TGTGCCAGCGCGGGGCAACCCAATCAGCCCCAGCATTTT
TRBV2	TRBJ1-1	TRBD1	-	CARDRIYTEAFF	TGTGCCCGGGACAGGATCTACACTGAAGCTTTCTTT
TRBV29-1	TRBJ1-1	-	many	CSVETGNTEAFF	TGCAGCGTTGAAACAGGGAACACTGAAGCTTTCTTT
TRBV24-1	TRBJ2-7	TRBD1	-	CATSDRTGGSYEQYF	TGTGCCACCAGTGATCGGACAGGGGGTTCCTACGAGCAGTACTTC